This T cell receptor beta chain is from a study of shared clonotypes between healthy human individuals. An even split of each subset's genomic DNA across several immunoSEQ plates was performed. The table came from immunoSEQ multiplex PCR; TCRdb's copy has only in-frame clones and leaves some out. The sample has about 1.1 million clones; approximately 78% are singletons. The study drew all its donors from Caucasian adults living in Nashville, Tennessee. The CDR3 is 13 residues long. V lost 5 bases to trimming and J lost 2 bases, with 12 bases between them. CDR1 is GTSNPN, CDR2 SVGIG, per germline (reference sequence).

The rearrangement links TRBV30 to TRBJ1-1, with a tentative D call TRBD1 (5 bases). The sequenced sample consisted of memory CD4+ T cells from PBMCs. The subset was: CD45RA-negative fraction. The TCR originated in a man aged 18 to 30 in good health. Some clones in this sample may be carry-over from other donors' samples. The CDR3 loop reads CAWSGGANTEAFF. Written as DNA, the CDR3 is TGTGCCTGGTCGGGGGGAGCTAACACTGAAGCTTTCTTT.